The 4 T cell receptor beta chains in this list originate from one sample, sequenced in a study of cytomegalovirus exposure and HLA in healthy donors. Primers: 60 Vbeta forward and 13 Jbeta reverse. Method: immunoSEQ multiplex PCR; TCRdb's copy keeps in-frame clones and lacks some. The table lists 77,000 or so clones, roughly 84% of them singletons. The material sequenced was PBMCs. The receptors stem from a man aged 65 to 79 in good health and CMV-seropositive.

The count of this clone is one. The chain carries TRBV5-1 and TRBJ2-1, with 12 bases that match TRBD2. The CDR3 extends over 14 amino acids. In germline, CDR1 is SGHRS, CDR2 YFSETQ. J was trimmed by 9 bases and V by 3 bases; bases with no gene match: 4. The CDR3 coding sequence is TGCGCCAGCAGCTCGACTAGCGGGAGACGTGAGCAGTTCTTC. It yields the protein CASSSTSGRREQFF.

V is TRBV28 and J is TRBJ1-5; D uncertain. Trimming shortened V by 5 bases and J by 0 bases, and 11 bases separated the two germline ends. In germline, CDR1 is MDHEN, CDR2 SYDVKM. The CDR3 is made up of 15 amino acids. The CDR3 DNA reads as TGTGCCAGCAGTCCCCCCGGGGATAGCAATCAGCCCCAGCATTTT. Its protein is CASSPPGDSNQPQHF.

This clone was detected once. The chain is built from TRBV5-1 and TRBJ1-2; D might be TRBD1 (6 bases). CDR1 is SGHRS, CDR2 YFSETQ, per germline. This CDR3 comprises 14 residues. V was pared by 4 bases and J by 10 bases, with 20 bases between. In DNA, the CDR3 is TGCGCCAGCAGCCCGCCGAACAGGGAGTGGGACTACACCTTC. It is translated as CASSPPNREWDYTF.

The chain combines TRBV27 with TRBJ1-1; D remains ambiguous. CDR1 is MNHEY and CDR2 is SMNVEV in the germline V gene (reference sequence). The CDR3 runs 13 residues. The V gene lost 5 bases and the J gene lost 1 base, with 8 bases spanning the gap. The CDR3 coding sequence is TGTGCCAGCAGTAAAGCCGGGAACACTGAAGCTTTCTTT. Translation gives CASSKAGNTEAFF.